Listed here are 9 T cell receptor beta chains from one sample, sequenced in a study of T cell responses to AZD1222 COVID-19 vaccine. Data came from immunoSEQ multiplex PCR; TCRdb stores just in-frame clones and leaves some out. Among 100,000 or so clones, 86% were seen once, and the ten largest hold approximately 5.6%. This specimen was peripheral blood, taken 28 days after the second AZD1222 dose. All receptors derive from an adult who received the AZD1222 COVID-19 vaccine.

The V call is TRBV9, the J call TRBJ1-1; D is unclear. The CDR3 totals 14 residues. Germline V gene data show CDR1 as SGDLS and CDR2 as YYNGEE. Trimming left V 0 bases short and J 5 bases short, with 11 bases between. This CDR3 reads CASSVAPLGTEAFF. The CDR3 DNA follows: TGTGCCAGCAGCGTAGCGCCCCTTGGGACTGAAGCTTTCTTT.

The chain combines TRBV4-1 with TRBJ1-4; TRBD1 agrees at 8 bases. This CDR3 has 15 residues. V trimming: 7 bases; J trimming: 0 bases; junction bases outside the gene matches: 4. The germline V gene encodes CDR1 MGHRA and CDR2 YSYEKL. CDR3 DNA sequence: TGCGCCAGCAAAACAGGGGGGGCAACTAATGAAAAACTGTTTTTT. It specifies CASKTGGATNEKLFF.

CDR3 sequence: CANYRASYNSPLHF. Here the CDR3 DNA reads TGTGCCAACTACAGGGCGTCCTATAATTCACCCCTCCACTTT. This sequence joins TRBV5-4 and TRBJ1-6; perhaps TRBD1 as D (6 bases). V was shortened by 9 bases and J by 1 base, with 11 bases between the two germline ends. Looked up from germline, CDR1 is SGHNT and CDR2 is YYREEE (reference sequence). The CDR3 has 14 residues.

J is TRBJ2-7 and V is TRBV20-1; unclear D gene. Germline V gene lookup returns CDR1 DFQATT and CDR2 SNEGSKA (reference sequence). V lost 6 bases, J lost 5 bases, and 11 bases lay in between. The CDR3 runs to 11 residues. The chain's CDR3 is CSAHNIDEQYF. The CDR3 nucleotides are TGCAGTGCCCACAATATAGACGAGCAGTACTTC.

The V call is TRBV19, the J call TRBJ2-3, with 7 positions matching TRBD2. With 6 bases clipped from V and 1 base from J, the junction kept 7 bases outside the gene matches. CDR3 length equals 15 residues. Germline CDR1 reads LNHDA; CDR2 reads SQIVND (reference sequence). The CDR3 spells CASSTVRGGTDTQYF. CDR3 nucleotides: TGTGCCAGTAGCACCGTCCGGGGGGGCACAGATACGCAGTATTTT.

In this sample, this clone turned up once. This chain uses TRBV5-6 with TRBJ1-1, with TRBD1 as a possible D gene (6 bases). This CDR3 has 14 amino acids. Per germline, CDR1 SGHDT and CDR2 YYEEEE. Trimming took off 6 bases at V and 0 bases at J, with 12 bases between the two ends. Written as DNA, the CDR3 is TGTGCCAGCAAGGGGGGACTCATGAACACTGAAGCTTTCTTT. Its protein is CASKGGLMNTEAFF.

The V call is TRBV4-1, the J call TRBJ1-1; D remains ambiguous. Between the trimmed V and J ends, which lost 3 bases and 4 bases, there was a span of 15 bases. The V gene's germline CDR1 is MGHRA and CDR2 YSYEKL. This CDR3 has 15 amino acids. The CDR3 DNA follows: TGCGCCAGCAGCCAGATAGGTCGGGGAGGCACTGAAGCTTTCTTT. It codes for CASSQIGRGGTEAFF.

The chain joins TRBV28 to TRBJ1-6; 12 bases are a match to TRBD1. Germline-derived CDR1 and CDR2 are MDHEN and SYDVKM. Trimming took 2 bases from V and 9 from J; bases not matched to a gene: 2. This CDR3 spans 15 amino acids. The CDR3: CASSLPGQGASPLHF. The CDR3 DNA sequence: TGTGCCAGCAGTTTACCGGGACAGGGGGCTTCACCCCTCCACTTT.

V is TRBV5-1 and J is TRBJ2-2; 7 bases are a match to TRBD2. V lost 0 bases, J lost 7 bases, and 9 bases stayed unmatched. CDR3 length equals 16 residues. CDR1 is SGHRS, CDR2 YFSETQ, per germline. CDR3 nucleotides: TGCGCCAGCAGCTTGGATCTGGGGGGGTCCAGCGGGGAGCTGTTTTTT. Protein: CASSLDLGGSSGELFF.